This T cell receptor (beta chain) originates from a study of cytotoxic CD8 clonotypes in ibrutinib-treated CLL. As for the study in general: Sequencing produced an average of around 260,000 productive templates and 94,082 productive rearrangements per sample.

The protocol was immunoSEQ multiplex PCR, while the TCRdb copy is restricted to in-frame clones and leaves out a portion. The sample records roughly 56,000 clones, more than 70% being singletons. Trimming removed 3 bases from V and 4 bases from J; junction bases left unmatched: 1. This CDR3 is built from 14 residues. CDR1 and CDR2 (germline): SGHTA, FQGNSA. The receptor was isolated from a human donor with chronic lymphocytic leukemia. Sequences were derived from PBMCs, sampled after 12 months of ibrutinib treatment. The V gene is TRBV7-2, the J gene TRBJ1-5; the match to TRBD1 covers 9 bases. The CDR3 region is CASSLGQGNQPQHF. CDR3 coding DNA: TGTGCCAGCAGCTTGGGACAGGGAAATCAGCCCCAGCATTTT. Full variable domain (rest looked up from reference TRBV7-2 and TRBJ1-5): GAGVSQSPSNKVTEKGKDVELRCDPISGHTALYWYRQSLGQGLEFLIYFQGNSAPDKSGLPSDRFSAERTGGSVSTLTIQRTQQEDSAVYLCASSLGQGNQPQHFGDGTRLSIL.